Listed below are T cell receptor beta chains from one sample, sequenced in a study of blood T cell repertoires in COVID-19. Here immunoSEQ multiplex PCR was the method, and the copy in TCRdb shows in-frame clones only, minus some. Of approximately 37,000 clones in the sample, about 86% were seen once. The sequenced sample was peripheral blood. These receptor sequences come from a man aged 40-55 years with active COVID-19. Each CDR3 is given with its conserved first and last residue. A D gene is named only where the DNA matches it firmly. For some rows the clone size is stated as once, few or many, or as a class when expanded; others skip it.

j_call | d_call | clone_size | v_call | cdr3_nt | cdr3_aa
TRBJ2-3 | TRBD2 | - | TRBV27 | TGTGCCAGCAGTTCGAGACTAGCGGGAGGAGTAGTTACGCAGTATTTT | CASSSRLAGGVVTQYF
TRBJ2-3 | TRBD2 | - | TRBV28 | TGTGCCAGCAGCGGGAGGTTTTGGGCGGGGGAGACAGATACGCAGTATTTT | CASSGRFWAGETDTQYF
TRBJ2-1 | TRBD2 | few | TRBV6-1 | TGTGCCAGCAGTGAAGGATTAGCGGGAGGTACCTACAATGAGCAGTTCTTC | CASSEGLAGGTYNEQFF
TRBJ2-1 | TRBD2 | - | TRBV4-1 | TGCGCCAGCAGCCTAACGTTTGCTAGCGGGCGCTACAATGAGCAGTTCTTC | CASSLTFASGRYNEQFF
TRBJ2-3 | - | once | TRBV7-5 | TGTGTCAGAAGCTTAGATCCCCCCGGGAGGGCCAGAGATACGCAGTATTTT | CVRSLDPPGRARDTQYF
TRBJ2-3 | TRBD1 | - | TRBV6-5 | TGTGCCAGCAGTCTTCGGGACAGGGATACGCAGTATTTT | CASSLRDRDTQYF
TRBJ1-1 | - | few | TRBV18 | TGTGCCAGCTCACCAGGGGAGGGGGAAGCTTTCTTT | CASSPGEGEAFF
TRBJ1-3 | TRBD1 | - | TRBV29-1 | TGCAGCGTTGACCCGACAGGGGGAACGGGAAACACCATATATTTT | CSVDPTGGTGNTIYF
TRBJ2-3 | - | once | TRBV30 | TGTGCCTGGAGGCCTCCCCTAGTCCAGAGCACAGATACGCAGTATTTT | CAWRPPLVQSTDTQYF
TRBJ1-2 | TRBD1 | - | TRBV4-1 | TGCGCCAGCAGCCAAGGTAGTGGTACAGGGGGAAGTACCTATGGCTACACCTTC | CASSQGSGTGGSTYGYTF
TRBJ2-3 | TRBD2 | - | TRBV5-4 | TGTGCCAGCAGCCAGACTAGCGGGAGCTTGAGGGGCACGCAGTATTTT | CASSQTSGSLRGTQYF
TRBJ1-4 | - | medium-sized | TRBV14 | TGTGCCAGCAGCGAAGCACAGGGCCCGGGGGAAAAACTGTTTTTT | CASSEAQGPGEKLFF
TRBJ1-1 | - | - | TRBV27 | TGTGCCAGCAGGACAGGGAACACTGAAGCTTTCTTT | CASRTGNTEAFF
TRBJ2-7 | TRBD2 | - | TRBV7-6 | TGTGCCAGCGCGCTTTTGGGGGGGGGCTCCTACGAGCAGTACTTC | CASALLGGGSYEQYF
TRBJ1-5 | - | - | TRBV2 | TGTGCCAGCAGTGAAATAGGCAATCAGCCCCAGCATTTT | CASSEIGNQPQHF
TRBJ1-3 | - | - | TRBV27 | TGTGCCAGCAGAGGGGGGGGCGCAAGAAACACCATATATTTT | CASRGGGARNTIYF
TRBJ2-7 | TRBD1 | - | TRBV29-1 | TGCAGCGCCGGAGGACAGGTCTACGAGCAGTACTTC | CSAGGQVYEQYF
TRBJ1-1 | - | - | TRBV18 | TGTGCCAGCTCACCAGGAGACAGGCTGGAAGCTTTCTTT | CASSPGDRLEAFF
TRBJ2-1 | TRBD2 | - | TRBV4-2 | TGTGCCAGCAGCCGTCTAGCGGGAGTGACAAACAATGAGCAGTTCTTC | CASSRLAGVTNNEQFF
TRBJ2-6 | - | - | TRBV5-1 | TGCGCCAGCAGGCTAACTCCTAGCTCTGGGGCCAACGTCCTGACTTTC | CASRLTPSSGANVLTF
TRBJ2-3 | - | few | TRBV19 | TGTGCCAGTAGTATAGGGAGAACCCTCGGCACAGATACGCAGTATTTT | CASSIGRTLGTDTQYF
TRBJ2-1 | TRBD1 | - | TRBV5-5 | TGTGCCAGCAGCAATCAGGGGGCATCCTACAATGAGCAGTTCTTC | CASSNQGASYNEQFF
TRBJ1-6 | - | few | TRBV9 | TGTGCCAGCAGCGTAGGAACTCGGGATTCACCCCTCCACTTT | CASSVGTRDSPLHF